This entry concerns a single TCR beta chain. Its antigen is not yet known. No much larger clonotype is one base removed from it; base qualities were not supplied. The source of the sample is a study of T cell responses to AZD1222 COVID-19 vaccine (dated by TCRdb to the early 2020s). Regarding the research as a whole: AZD1222 recipients given second doses at about 4 weeks or at about 12 weeks were pooled, since spike-specific TCR depth and breadth were not found to differ between the two schedules. TCR sequencing was performed for 233 trial participants, of whom roughly 200 were given two doses of AZD1222 and around 25 were given two doses of MenACWY control vaccine. Enrollment into the trials was organized by age into subgroups of 18-55, 56-69 and 70-plus years, and those subgroups contained approximately 150, 30 and 60 TCR-sequenced participants, respectively.

CDR1 and CDR2, looked up from the germline V gene, are SGHTA and FQGNSA. From the cysteine up to the phenylalanine, the CDR3 has a length of 16 residues. Left in the record is the CDR3 DNA by itself, 48 bases read in frame from the first base. Cut back by 1 base and 2 bases, the V and J ends lie 12 bases apart. This specimen's time point label, per the study, means: baseline before first vaccination. Vaccinee samples came from UK trials COV001 and COV002, including a single-blind randomized controlled phase 2/3 trial of AZD1222 (ChAdOx1 nCoV-19) in healthy adults. For TCRbeta chain sequencing, PBMC samples from trial participants were taken at day 0 and at day 28 after the second dose. The CDR3 regions of human TCRbeta chains were analyzed by immunosequencing. From the authors' description of their analysis: Repertoire TCRs were checked for matches against a reference library of SARS-CoV-2-specific TCRs that had been generated using the MIRA antigen-specificity platform. Breadth meant the fraction of unique TCRs that were SARS-CoV-2-associated, whereas depth meant the fraction of total T cells that were SARS-CoV-2-associated. Each spike-specific TCR was assigned to its reactive spike region and to a CD4 or CD8 class using the MIRA data. Log10-transformed breadth and depth values were compared by one-way ANOVA with Sidak's multiple comparisons tests. TCRdb stores this immuneACCESS table with in-frame sequences only. Part of the clones is absent; in the studies checked, under half of the shortfall reflects unresolved V genes, and no reason is known for the rest. That table gives V, J and clone size, and the DNA gave D and trimming. Counted in this sample were some 54,000 clones; roughly 85% of them appeared once. The ten largest clones take up roughly 4% of the sample.

What the work shows at the level of the full study, not this receptor alone: No day 14 peak-response samples were available, so repertoires were characterized only after the peak T cell response. The 56-69-year group was small, and its depth increase did not reach significance, likely because of low power. Nearly half of unique spike-specific TCRs reportedly recognized epitopes outside regions mutated in the B.1.351 and B.1.1.7 variants. Participants were mostly white British, with more females than males. The authors suggested clonal diversity may have been underestimated. Conclusions about previously exposed vaccinees are limited because only 6 or 7 AZD1222 recipients were SARS-CoV-2 seropositive at baseline. Spike-specific TCR breadth and depth rose significantly after two AZD1222 doses compared with day 0 and with MenACWY recipients. Vaccine-associated CD4 TCRs spanned the whole spike protein, with dominant responses in regions 160-218 and 743-854.

The sequencing here drew on peripheral blood, taken on day 0 of AZD1222 vaccination. Recombination joined TRBV7-2 with TRBJ1-3, with a tentative D gene TRBD1 over 6 matching bases. The TCR was taken from an adult in good health. The bases read TGTGCCAGCAGCTTAGGGACAGTTTTGGCTGGAAACACCATATATTTT. This codes for CASSLGTVLAGNTIYF. The CDR3, completed at both ends by the reference TRBV7-2 and TRBJ1-3 genes, gives the full variable domain GAGVSQSPSNKVTEKGKDVELRCDPISGHTALYWYRQSLGQGLEFLIYFQGNSAPDKSGLPSDRFSAERTGGSVSTLTIQRTQQEDSAVYLCASSLGTVLAGNTIYFGEGSWLTVV.